Listed here are 6 T cell receptor beta chains from one sample, sequenced in a study of blood T cell repertoires in COVID-19. Clones were read by immunoSEQ multiplex PCR, and TCRdb kept only the in-frame ones, dropping some. The repertoire holds about 120,000 clones, with more than 90% as singletons. The specimen was peripheral blood. The receptors here all came from a man in his 60s with COVID-19, enrolled during active disease.

The CDR3 is CASHSGSEGIGPDTQYF. In DNA form, the CDR3 reads TGTGCCAGCCACAGCGGGAGTGAGGGAATCGGGCCAGATACGCAGTATTTT. The chain couples TRBV10-3 to TRBJ2-3, with 8 bases identical to TRBD2. Trimming at V came to 10 bases and at J to 4 bases, leaving 19 bases not matched to a gene. The germline gives CDR1 ENHRY, CDR2 SYGVKD. The CDR3 extends over 17 amino acids.

The V gene is TRBV6-6, the J gene TRBJ1-1, with no clear D. Germline V lookup: CDR1 MNHNY, CDR2 SVGAGI (reference sequence). V was cut by 6 bases and J by 14 bases, with 13 bases left in between. The CDR3 is 10 residues long. The CDR3 DNA reads TGTGCCAGCAGAAACGGAGAGTTCTTCTTT. Translated: CASRNGEFFF.

This chain connects TRBV5-1 to TRBJ2-5; D is possibly TRBD2 (5 bases). V shed 6 bases and J shed 4 bases, with 16 bases lying between them. The germline gives CDR1 SGHRS, CDR2 YFSETQ. The CDR3 contains 14 residues. The CDR3 DNA reads TGCGCCAGCAATCGGGGTCCTAACCCAGAGACCCAGTACTTC. This encodes CASNRGPNPETQYF. Full variable domain (remainder filled in from reference TRBV5-1 and TRBJ2-5): KAGVTQTPRYLIKTRGQQVTLSCSPISGHRSVSWYQQTPGQGLQFLFEYFSETQRNKGNFPGRFSGRQFSNSRSEMNVSTLELGDSALYLCASNRGPNPETQYFGPGTRLLVL.

The chain recombines TRBV7-9 with TRBJ1-2; D not resolved. Germline V gives CDR1 SEHNR, CDR2 FQNEAQ (reference sequence). The V and J ends lost 2 bases and 5 bases respectively, with 6 bases between them. The CDR3 totals 12 residues. CDR3 DNA sequence: TGTGCCAGCAGCTTAACAGATTATGGCTACACCTTC. It codes for CASSLTDYGYTF.

The V gene is TRBV25-1, the J gene TRBJ2-1, with TRBD2 matching 7 bases. From germline, CDR1 is MGHDK and CDR2 SYGVNS. With V trimmed by 4 bases and J by 3 bases, 9 bases remained unmatched. The CDR3 loop spans 16 amino acids. The CDR3 DNA sequence: TGTGCCAGCAGTGGCCCCCTAGCGGAGGACTACAATGAGCAGTTCTTC. Its translation is CASSGPLAEDYNEQFF. Complete variable domain (other parts from reference TRBV25-1 and TRBJ2-1): EADIYQTPRYLVIGTGKKITLECSQTMGHDKMYWYQQDPGMELHLIHYSYGVNSTEKGDLSSESTVSRIRTEHFPLTLESARPSHTSQYLCASSGPLAEDYNEQFFGPGTRLTVL.

This chain links TRBV9 with TRBJ1-2; D remains unclear. Trimming removed 2 bases from V and 1 base from J, with 12 bases in between. Germline V gene sequence: CDR1 SGDLS, CDR2 YYNGEE. This CDR3 has 15 residues. The CDR3: CASSVVSNINYGYTF. CDR3 in DNA: TGTGCCAGCAGCGTTGTATCCAACATTAACTATGGCTACACCTTC.